Listed here is a single T cell receptor beta chain. Its antigen remains unknown. The sample originates from a study of CD8 T cells in ankylosing spondylitis. Broader study findings: Disease-linked clones reportedly concentrated significantly in matched ankylosing spondylitis synovial fluid. About 8 highly homologous variants made up a TCR beta motif, and this motif appeared characteristic of ankylosing spondylitis blood.

For TCR beta, libraries came from quantitative 5'-RACE with molecular barcodes. TCRdb re-derived calls from the 5' RACE reads in MiXCR, one entry per CDR3 protein. The sample comprises about 90,000 distinct CDR3 sequences, around 8.3% of which are singletons, and about 30% rests with the top ten. This clonotype was obtained from a male donor with ankylosing spondylitis. The sample taken for sequencing was blood, either unsorted or a sorted T cell fraction (not recorded which).

The CDR3 nucleotides are TGTGCCAGCAGTTTAGGGCCTTATGAGCAGTTCTTC. The encoded protein is CASSLGPYEQFF. The V call is TRBV27, the J call TRBJ2-1; D unclear. Trimming cost V 2 bases and J 8 bases, with 7 bases left between them. The CDR3 is made up of 12 amino acids. From germline, CDR1 is MNHEY and CDR2 SMNVEV (reference sequence).